The clone carrying this T cell receptor gamma chain is labeled medium-sized. TCRdb reanalysed the RT-PCR reads with CATT. The sample shows around 3,500 gamma-chain clones, 4.5% to 6% of them seen only once. The source of the sample is a study of gamma-delta T cells after stem cell transplantation. The CDR3 has 18 residues. V was clipped by 0 bases and J by 5 bases; unmatched bases: 7. Germline-derived CDR1 and CDR2 are GITISATS and ISYDGTV (reference sequence). The specimen sequenced was gamma-delta T cells. The clonotype originates from a human donor. It is not recorded whose cells these are; they may come from a transplant donor. The V call is TRGV9, the J call TRGJP. CDR3 in DNA: TGTGCCTTGTGGGAGGTGCATGTAAAAGAGTTGGGCAAAAAAATCAAGGTATTT. Translation gives CALWEVHVKELGKKIKVF.